The clone carrying this TCR beta chain was seen once. CDR1 is SNHLY and CDR2 is FYNNEI in the germline V gene. There are 12 residues in the CDR3. Trimming removed 5 bases at V and 6 bases at J, with 9 bases between. This sample was taken from a study of cytomegalovirus exposure and HLA in healthy donors. The study ran its PCR with 60 Vbeta and 13 Jbeta primers. In the study's own analysis: Unique TCR beta chains totaled some 80 million in a later count, with approximately 11 million of them shared. Sequencing was performed with immunoSEQ multiplex PCR; in TCRdb, only in-frame clones are kept and a portion is missing. That table furnishes V, J and clone size, whereas the DNA furnished D and trimming. In the table there are about 98,000 clones, about 81% of which are singletons. Everyone who donated was a healthy bone marrow donor.

Source material: PBMCs. This chain connects TRBV2 to TRBJ2-3; the D gene is possibly TRBD2 (5 bases). The receptor was derived from a man aged 35-49 years in good health and CMV-seronegative. The CDR3: CASSKRGDTQYF. The CDR3 DNA reads TGTGCCAGCAGTAAGCGAGGGGATACGCAGTATTTT.